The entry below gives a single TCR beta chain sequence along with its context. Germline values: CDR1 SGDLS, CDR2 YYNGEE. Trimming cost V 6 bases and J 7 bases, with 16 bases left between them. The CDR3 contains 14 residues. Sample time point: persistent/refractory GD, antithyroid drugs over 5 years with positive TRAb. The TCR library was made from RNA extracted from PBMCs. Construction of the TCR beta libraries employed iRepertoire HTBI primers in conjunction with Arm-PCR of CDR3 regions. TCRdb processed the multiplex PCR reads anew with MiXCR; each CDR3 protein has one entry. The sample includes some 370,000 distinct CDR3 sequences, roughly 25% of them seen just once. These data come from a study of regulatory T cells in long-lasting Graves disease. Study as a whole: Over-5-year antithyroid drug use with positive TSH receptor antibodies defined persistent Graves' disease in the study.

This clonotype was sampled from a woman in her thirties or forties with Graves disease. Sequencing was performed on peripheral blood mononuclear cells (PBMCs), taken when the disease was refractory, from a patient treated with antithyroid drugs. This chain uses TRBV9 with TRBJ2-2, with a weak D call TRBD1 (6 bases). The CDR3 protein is CASNHPSRGGELFF. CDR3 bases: TGTGCCAGCAATCACCCCAGCAGGGGCGGGGAGCTGTTTTTT.